Presented here are 6 T cell receptor beta chains from one specimen sequenced in a study of identical twins. One entry per CDR3 protein, called by TCRdb with MiXCR from the 5' RACE reads. Seen here are approximately 470,000 distinct CDR3 sequences, 14% observed once, and the top ten hold 0.5% to 0.65%. The sample also formed part of further work on yellow fever vaccine responses in identical twins.

Source material: CD4+ T cells sorted from blood. These receptors were taken from a woman aged 18-29 years in good health.

The gene calls are TRBV20-1 and TRBJ2-1; 10 nucleotides line up with TRBD2. There are 15 residues in the CDR3. After removal of 3 bases from V and 8 bases from J, the junction contained 10 bases not matched to a gene. CDR1 is DFQATT, CDR2 SNEGSKA, per germline (reference sequence). CDR3 residues: CSARATSGRGDEQFF. The CDR3 DNA reads TGCAGTGCTAGGGCGACTAGCGGGCGGGGGGATGAGCAGTTCTTC.

This clonotype was seen a few times. The chain has TRBV9 and TRBJ1-6; D is perhaps TRBD1 (6 bases). Germline V CDR1 and CDR2: SGDLS, YYNGEE. V dropped 0 bases and J dropped 10 bases, with 8 bases sitting between them. This CDR3 contains 13 residues. This chain's CDR3 is CASSVVGGSPLHF. The CDR3 DNA sequence: TGTGCCAGCAGCGTAGTAGGGGGGTCACCCCTCCACTTT.

This clonotype was counted only a few times. This chain connects TRBV20-1 to TRBJ1-1, with D possibly matching TRBD1 (6 bases). The CDR3 sequence is 13 residues long. The V gene lost 2 bases and the J gene lost 9 bases, with 16 bases spanning the gap. Germline CDR1 is DFQATT and CDR2 is SNEGSKA (reference sequence). The CDR3 DNA reads TGCAGTGCTAGAACACCCGTAACAGGGCAAGCTTTCTTT. It encodes CSARTPVTGQAFF.

In its sample, this clonotype was seen many times. The gene calls are TRBV12-3 or TRBV12-4 and TRBJ1-5; D unresolved. This CDR3 region has 13 residues. Deletions cut 1 base from V and 3 bases from J, with 4 bases between. The CDR3 DNA follows: TGTGCCAGCAGTTTAGTATCCAATCAGCCCCAGCATTTT. Its protein is CASSLVSNQPQHF.

V is TRBV7-9 and J is TRBJ1-3, with D tentatively TRBD1 (5 bases). The germline V gene encodes CDR1 SEHNR and CDR2 FQNEAQ (reference sequence). V lost 4 bases to trimming and J lost 0 bases, with 13 bases between them. This CDR3 comprises 16 residues. This CDR3 reads CASSSTSTASGNTIYF. The CDR3 DNA is TGTGCCAGCAGCTCAACCTCGACAGCCTCTGGAAACACCATATATTTT.

The rearrangement links TRBV5-4 to TRBJ2-5; TRBD1 might be the D (6 bases). Germline values: CDR1 SGHNT, CDR2 YYREEE (reference sequence). V lost 0 bases, J lost 2 bases, and 14 bases lay in between. This CDR3 comprises 16 residues. The CDR3 here is CASSLGGRGRQETQYF. DNA of the CDR3: TGTGCCAGCAGCTTGGGCGGCAGGGGAAGGCAAGAGACCCAGTACTTC.